This T cell receptor (beta chain) was profiled in a study of OX40 agonist ivuxolimab in advanced cancers. Whole-study results and caveats: The authors also found low normalized T-cell clonal expansion in some nonresponders.

The germline V gene has CDR1 SGHKS and CDR2 YYEKEE (reference sequence). There are 15 residues in the CDR3. Losses at the gene ends were 3 bases for V and 3 bases for J; bases not matched to a gene: 1. Measured with immunoSEQ multiplex PCR; TCRdb has only the in-frame clones, and not every one. The table includes 69,000 or so clones, 85% detected once. As regards this clone: Its antigen is unknown.

This TCR was sampled from an adult with an advanced solid tumor such as melanoma, head and neck, liver or kidney cancer. Sequenced here: CD4+ or CD8+ T cells sorted from blood, sampled in a trial of the OX40 agonist ivuxolimab. The chain is built from TRBV5-5 and TRBJ2-7; 15 bases are a match to TRBD2. The CDR3, as DNA: TGTGCCAGCAGCTCGGGACTAGCGGGAGGCTACGAGCAGTACTTC. It specifies CASSSGLAGGYEQYF.